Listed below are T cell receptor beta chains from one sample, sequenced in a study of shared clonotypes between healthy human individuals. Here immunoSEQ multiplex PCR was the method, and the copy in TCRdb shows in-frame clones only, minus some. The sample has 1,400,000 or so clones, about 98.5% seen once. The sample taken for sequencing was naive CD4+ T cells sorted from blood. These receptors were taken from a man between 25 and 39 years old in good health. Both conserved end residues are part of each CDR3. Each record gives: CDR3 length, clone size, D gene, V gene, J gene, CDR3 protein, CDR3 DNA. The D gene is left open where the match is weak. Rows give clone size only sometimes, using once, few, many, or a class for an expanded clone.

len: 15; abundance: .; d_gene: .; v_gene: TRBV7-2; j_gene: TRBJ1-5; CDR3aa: CASSLRGTSNQPQHF; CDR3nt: TGTGCCAGCAGCTTACGGGGGACTAGCAATCAGCCCCAGCATTTT
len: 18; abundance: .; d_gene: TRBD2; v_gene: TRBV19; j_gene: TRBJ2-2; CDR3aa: CASSIARLAGGRTGELFF; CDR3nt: TGTGCCAGTAGTATAGCCCGACTAGCGGGAGGGCGCACCGGGGAGCTGTTTTTT
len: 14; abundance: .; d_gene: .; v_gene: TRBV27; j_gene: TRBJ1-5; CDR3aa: CASSPRVNNQPQHF; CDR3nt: TGTGCCAGCAGTCCAAGGGTAAACAATCAGCCCCAGCATTTT
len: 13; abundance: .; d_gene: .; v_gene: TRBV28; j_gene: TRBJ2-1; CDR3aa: CASSRVIRDEQFF; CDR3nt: TGTGCCAGCAGTCGGGTGATAAGGGATGAGCAGTTCTTC
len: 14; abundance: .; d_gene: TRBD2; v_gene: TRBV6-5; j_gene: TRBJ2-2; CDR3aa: CASRGGSPTGELFF; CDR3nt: TGTGCCAGCAGGGGCGGGAGCCCCACCGGGGAGCTGTTTTTT
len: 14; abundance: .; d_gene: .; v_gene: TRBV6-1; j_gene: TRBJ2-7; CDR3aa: CASSLQVSSYEQYF; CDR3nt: TGTGCCAGCAGCTTACAGGTGTCTTCCTACGAGCAGTACTTC
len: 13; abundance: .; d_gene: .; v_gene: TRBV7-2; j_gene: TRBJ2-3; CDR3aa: CASSLVSPDTQYF; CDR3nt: TGTGCCAGCAGCTTAGTCTCCCCGGATACGCAGTATTTT
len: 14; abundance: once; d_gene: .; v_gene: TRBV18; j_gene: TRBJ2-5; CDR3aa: CASSPPGLEETQYF; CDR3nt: TGTGCCAGCTCACCGCCAGGGTTGGAAGAGACCCAGTACTTC
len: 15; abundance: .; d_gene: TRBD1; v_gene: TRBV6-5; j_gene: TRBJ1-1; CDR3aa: CASTDRGGVNTEAFF; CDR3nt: TGTGCCAGCACCGACAGGGGGGGCGTGAACACTGAAGCTTTCTTT
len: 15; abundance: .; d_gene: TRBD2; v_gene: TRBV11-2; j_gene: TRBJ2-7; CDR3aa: CASSPLLAGEGEQYF; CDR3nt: TGTGCCAGCAGCCCCCTACTAGCGGGAGAGGGCGAGCAGTACTTC
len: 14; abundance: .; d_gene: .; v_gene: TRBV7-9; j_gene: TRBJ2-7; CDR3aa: CASSLEHNSYEQYF; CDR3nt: TGTGCCAGCAGCTTAGAGCATAACTCCTACGAGCAGTACTTC
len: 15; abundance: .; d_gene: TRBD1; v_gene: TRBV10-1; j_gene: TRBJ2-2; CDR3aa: CASSDRGLNTGELFF; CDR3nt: TGCGCCAGCAGCGACAGGGGATTAAACACCGGGGAGCTGTTTTTT
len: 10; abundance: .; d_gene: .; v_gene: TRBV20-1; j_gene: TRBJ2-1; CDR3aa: CSAPATEQFF; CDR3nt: TGCAGTGCTCCAGCGACTGAGCAGTTCTTC
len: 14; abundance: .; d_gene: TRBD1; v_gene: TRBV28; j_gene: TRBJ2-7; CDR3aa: CASSLRQGSYEQYF; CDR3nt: TGTGCCAGCAGTTTACGACAGGGCTCCTACGAGCAGTACTTC
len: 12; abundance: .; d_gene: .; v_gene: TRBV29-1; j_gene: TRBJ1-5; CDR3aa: CSVGGGNQPQHF; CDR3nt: TGCAGCGTTGGGGGGGGCAATCAGCCCCAGCATTTT
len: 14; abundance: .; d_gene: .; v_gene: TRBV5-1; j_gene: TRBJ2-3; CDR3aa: CASSLDPGLDTQYF; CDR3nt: TGCGCCAGCAGCTTGGATCCGGGCTTAGATACGCAGTATTTT
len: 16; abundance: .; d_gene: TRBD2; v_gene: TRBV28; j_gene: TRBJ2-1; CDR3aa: CASSQQTSGSHNEQFF; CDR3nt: TGTGCCAGCAGTCAACAGACTAGCGGGAGCCACAATGAGCAGTTCTTC
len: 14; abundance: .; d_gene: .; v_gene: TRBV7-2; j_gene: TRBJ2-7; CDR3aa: CASSPARARYEQYF; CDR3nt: TGTGCCAGCAGCCCAGCCAGGGCCCGCTACGAGCAGTACTTC
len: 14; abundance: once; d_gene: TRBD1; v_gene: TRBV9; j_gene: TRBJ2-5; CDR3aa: CASSPRQGKETQYF; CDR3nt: TGTGCCAGCAGCCCCAGACAGGGGAAAGAGACCCAGTACTTC
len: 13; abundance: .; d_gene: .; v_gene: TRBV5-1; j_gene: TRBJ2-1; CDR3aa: CASSLEGRGEQFF; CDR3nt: TGCGCCAGCAGCTTGGAGGGACGTGGAGAGCAGTTCTTC
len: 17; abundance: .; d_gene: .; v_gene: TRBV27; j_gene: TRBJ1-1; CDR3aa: CASSLSGRGDFFFEAFF; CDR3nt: TGTGCCAGCAGTTTATCGGGTAGGGGGGACTTTTTTTTTGAAGCTTTCTTT
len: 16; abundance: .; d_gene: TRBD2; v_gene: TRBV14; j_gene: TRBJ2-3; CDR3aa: CASSLLTSGITDTQYF; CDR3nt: TGTGCCAGCAGCCTTTTAACTAGCGGGATCACAGATACGCAGTATTTT
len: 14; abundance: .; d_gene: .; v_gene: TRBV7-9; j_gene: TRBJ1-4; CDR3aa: CASSLAGTYEKLFF; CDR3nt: TGTGCCAGCAGCTTAGCTGGCACCTATGAAAAACTGTTTTTT
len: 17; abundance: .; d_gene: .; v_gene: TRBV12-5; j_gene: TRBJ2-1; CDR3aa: CASGSPDHSNSYNEQFF; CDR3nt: TGTGCTAGCGGTTCTCCAGATCACAGCAACTCCTACAATGAGCAGTTCTTC
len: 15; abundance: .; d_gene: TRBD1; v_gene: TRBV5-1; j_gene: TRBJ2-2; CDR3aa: CASSGTGIRTGELFF; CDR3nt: TGCGCCAGCAGCGGGACAGGGATTCGGACCGGGGAGCTGTTTTTT
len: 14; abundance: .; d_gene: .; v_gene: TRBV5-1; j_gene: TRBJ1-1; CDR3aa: CASSSTPQNTEAFF; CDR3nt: TGCGCCAGCAGCTCGACACCCCAGAACACTGAAGCTTTCTTT
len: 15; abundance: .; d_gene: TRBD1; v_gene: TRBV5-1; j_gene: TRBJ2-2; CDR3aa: CASSLGQENTGELFF; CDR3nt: TGCGCCAGCAGCTTAGGACAGGAAAACACCGGGGAGCTGTTTTTT
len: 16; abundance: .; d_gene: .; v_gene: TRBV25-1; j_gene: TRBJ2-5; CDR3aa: CASSEFVGRTQETQYF; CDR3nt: TGTGCCAGCAGTGAATTTGTGGGACGGACCCAAGAGACCCAGTACTTC
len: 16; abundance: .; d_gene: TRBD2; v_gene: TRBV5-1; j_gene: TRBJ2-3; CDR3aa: CASSLAELAGAYTQYF; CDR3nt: TGCGCCAGCAGCTTGGCCGAGCTAGCGGGAGCATATACGCAGTATTTT
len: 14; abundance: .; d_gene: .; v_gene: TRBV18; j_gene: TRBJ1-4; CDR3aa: CASSQGQHNEKLFF; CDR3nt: TGTGCCAGCTCACAAGGACAGCATAATGAAAAACTGTTTTTT
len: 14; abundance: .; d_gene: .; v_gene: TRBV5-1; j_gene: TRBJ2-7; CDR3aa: CASSLAGTSYEQYF; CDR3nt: TGCGCCAGCAGCTTGGCCGGGACCTCATACGAGCAGTACTTC
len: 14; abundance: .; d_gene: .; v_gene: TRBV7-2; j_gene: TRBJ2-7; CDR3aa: CASSLGGRGYEQYF; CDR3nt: TGTGCCAGCAGCTTAGGAGGCCGGGGGTACGAGCAGTACTTC
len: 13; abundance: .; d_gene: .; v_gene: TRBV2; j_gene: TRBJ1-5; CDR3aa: CASNPGERRPQHF; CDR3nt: TGTGCCAGCAATCCAGGGGAGAGGCGGCCCCAGCATTTT
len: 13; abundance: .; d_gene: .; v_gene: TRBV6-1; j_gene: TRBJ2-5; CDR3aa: CASSDRGRETQYF; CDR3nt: TGTGCCAGCAGTGACAGGGGTCGTGAGACCCAGTACTTC
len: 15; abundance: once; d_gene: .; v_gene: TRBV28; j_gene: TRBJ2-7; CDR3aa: CASSLSPRGSYEQYF; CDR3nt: TGTGCCAGCAGTTTATCGCCGAGGGGGTCCTACGAGCAGTACTTC
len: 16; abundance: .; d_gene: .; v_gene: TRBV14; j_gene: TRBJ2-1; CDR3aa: CASSTLVPGPRNEQFF; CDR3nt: TGTGCCAGCAGCACTCTTGTACCGGGACCCCGAAATGAGCAGTTCTTC
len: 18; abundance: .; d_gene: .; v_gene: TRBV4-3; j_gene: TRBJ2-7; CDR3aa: CASSQDLGNSANPYEQYF; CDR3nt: TGCGCCAGCAGCCAAGATCTCGGGAATAGCGCCAACCCCTACGAGCAGTACTTC